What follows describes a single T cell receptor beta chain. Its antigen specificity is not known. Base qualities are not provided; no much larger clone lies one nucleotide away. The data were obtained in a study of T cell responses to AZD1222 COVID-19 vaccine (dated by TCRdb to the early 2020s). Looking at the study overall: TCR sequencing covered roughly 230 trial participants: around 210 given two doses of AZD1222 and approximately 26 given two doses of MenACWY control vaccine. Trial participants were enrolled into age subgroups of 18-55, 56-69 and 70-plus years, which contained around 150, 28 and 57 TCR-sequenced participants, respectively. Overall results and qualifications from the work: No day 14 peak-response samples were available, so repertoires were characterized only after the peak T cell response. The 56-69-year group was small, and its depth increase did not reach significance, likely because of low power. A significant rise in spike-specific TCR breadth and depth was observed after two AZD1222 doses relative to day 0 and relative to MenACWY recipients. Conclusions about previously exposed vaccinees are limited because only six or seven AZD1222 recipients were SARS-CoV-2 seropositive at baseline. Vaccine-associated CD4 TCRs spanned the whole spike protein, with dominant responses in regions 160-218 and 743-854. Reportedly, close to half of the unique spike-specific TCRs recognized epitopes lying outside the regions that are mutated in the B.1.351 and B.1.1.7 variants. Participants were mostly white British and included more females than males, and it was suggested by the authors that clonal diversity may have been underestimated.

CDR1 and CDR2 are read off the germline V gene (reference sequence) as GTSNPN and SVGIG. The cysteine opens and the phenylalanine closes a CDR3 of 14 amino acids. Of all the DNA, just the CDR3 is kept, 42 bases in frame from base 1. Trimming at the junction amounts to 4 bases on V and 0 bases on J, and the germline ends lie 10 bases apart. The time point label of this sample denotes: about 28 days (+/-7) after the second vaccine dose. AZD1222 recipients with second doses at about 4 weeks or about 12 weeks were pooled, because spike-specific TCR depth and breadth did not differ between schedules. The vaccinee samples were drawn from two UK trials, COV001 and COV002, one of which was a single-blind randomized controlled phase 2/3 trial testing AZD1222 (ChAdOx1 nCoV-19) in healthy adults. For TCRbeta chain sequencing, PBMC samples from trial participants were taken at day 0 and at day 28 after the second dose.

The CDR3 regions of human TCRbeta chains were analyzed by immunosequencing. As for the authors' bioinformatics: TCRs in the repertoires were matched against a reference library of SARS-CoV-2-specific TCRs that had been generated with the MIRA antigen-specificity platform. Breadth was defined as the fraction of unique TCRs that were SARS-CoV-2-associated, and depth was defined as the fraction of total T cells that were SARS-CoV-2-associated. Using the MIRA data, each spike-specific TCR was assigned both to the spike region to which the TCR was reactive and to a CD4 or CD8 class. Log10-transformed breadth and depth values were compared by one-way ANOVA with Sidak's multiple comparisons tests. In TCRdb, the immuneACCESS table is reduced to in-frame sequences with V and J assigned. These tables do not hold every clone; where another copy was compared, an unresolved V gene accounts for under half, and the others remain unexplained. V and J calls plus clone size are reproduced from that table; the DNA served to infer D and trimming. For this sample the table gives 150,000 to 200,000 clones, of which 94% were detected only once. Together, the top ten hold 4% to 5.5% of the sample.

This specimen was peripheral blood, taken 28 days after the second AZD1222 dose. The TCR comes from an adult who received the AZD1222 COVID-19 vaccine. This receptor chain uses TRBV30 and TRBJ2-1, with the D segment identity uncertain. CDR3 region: CAWIARSSYNEQFF. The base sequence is TGTGCCTGGATCGCCAGGAGCTCCTACAATGAGCAGTTCTTC.